This T cell receptor (beta chain) was found in a study of blood T cell repertoires in COVID-19. Study information: Samples representing acute and convalescent COVID-19 were sourced from the United States, Italy and Spain. From T cells, B-cell-depleted T cells, or PBMCs came the material, which was cDNA or gDNA.

Original processing methods: From reference gene primer amplification, estimates of nucleated cell counts were derived. Libraries were prepared by immunoSEQ multiplex PCR; TCRdb keeps only in-frame clonotypes and omits some of them. V, J and clone size reflect that table, while D and trimming were determined from the DNA. The data show around 310,000 clones, with about 88% seen just once and approximately 12% held by the top ten. Germline V gene sequence: CDR1 LGHDT, CDR2 YNNKEL (reference sequence). This CDR3 region has 14 residues. Unmatched junction bases numbered 3, after V lost 5 bases and J lost 5 bases.

This clonotype was obtained from a woman aged 55-70 years with acute or convalescent COVID-19. The chain carries TRBV3-1 (or the pseudogene TRBV3-2) and TRBJ1-5; TRBD1 aligns across 10 bases. What was sequenced was peripheral blood. The CDR3 loop is CASSGGQGHQPQHF. The CDR3 DNA follows: TGTGCCAGCAGCGGGGGACAGGGGCATCAGCCCCAGCATTTT.